The T cell receptor beta chain under discussion was sequenced for a study of CD8+CD57+ T cells in acquired aplastic anemia (dated by TCRdb to 2016 to 2019). Notes on the research overall: A mean of about 3 ug of DNA, ranging from roughly 0.19 to 27.4 ug, was extracted from sorted CD4+ and CD8+ cells. For healthy donor samples, the average read count was about 10.8 million for CD4+ cells and approximately 11 million for CD8+ cells.

General conclusions and limits of the study: Twenty-nine CD8+ CDR3 sequences were found in both patients and controls but appeared to be highly expressed in patients and within the immunodominant clones of the patients. No significant difference in CD8+ Simpson's diversity was found between patients and healthy controls (P=0.060).

Trimming accounts for 4 bases at V and 4 bases at J, while the number of junction bases matched to no gene is 11. The CDR3 runs 16 residues from the cysteine to the phenylalanine. The DNA shown is the 48-base CDR3, in frame from base 1. Reading the germline V gene gives CDR1 SGHDT and CDR2 YYEEEE. TCR repertoires of sorted CD4+ and CD8+ blood T cells from severe aplastic anemia patients and healthy subjects were deep-sequenced in the study. Ficoll-Paque density gradient centrifugation was used to isolate peripheral blood mononuclear cells. Before DNA extraction, CD4+ and CD8+ T cells were sorted by FACS or by magnetic beads. Profiling of TCR beta VDJ combinations and CDR3 sequences used genomic DNA as the template. An Illumina HiSeq 2000 was the platform used for TCR repertoire sequencing. From the authors' description of their analysis: Repertoire assessment relied on Simpson's diversity index, CDR3 size and DJ length profiles, and TRBV/TRBJ rearrangement plots. The most abundant DNA sequence in the deep sequencing data was taken as the immunodominant clone. CDR3 amino acid sequences were checked for sharing between subjects and were compared against published repertoires and the VDJdb database. TCRdb reran the public reads through fastp at Q25 and MiXCR, keeping productive beta chains. Each CDR3 protein appears once, grouped with its most common genes and DNA. The V and J calls here are based on TCRdb, not the publication. This sample lists 35,000 to 45,000 distinct CDR3 sequences; 55% to 80% were detected once. The biggest ten clones account for around 22% of the sample.

This clonotype has a handful of counts. Its cognate antigen has yet to be identified. It has no much larger one-base neighbor in the sample; base qualities were not kept. Sequencing input: sorted CD4+, CD8+, or CD8+CD57+ T cells (not recorded which) from PBMCs. Recombination joined TRBV5-6 with TRBJ1-5; 7 junctional bases match TRBD1. The clonotype was recovered from a human donor in good health, serving as a control. The bases read TGTGCCAGCAGCCGAGTGGGACAGCCTCCGAATCAGCCCCAGCATTTT. This sequence encodes CASSRVGQPPNQPQHF.